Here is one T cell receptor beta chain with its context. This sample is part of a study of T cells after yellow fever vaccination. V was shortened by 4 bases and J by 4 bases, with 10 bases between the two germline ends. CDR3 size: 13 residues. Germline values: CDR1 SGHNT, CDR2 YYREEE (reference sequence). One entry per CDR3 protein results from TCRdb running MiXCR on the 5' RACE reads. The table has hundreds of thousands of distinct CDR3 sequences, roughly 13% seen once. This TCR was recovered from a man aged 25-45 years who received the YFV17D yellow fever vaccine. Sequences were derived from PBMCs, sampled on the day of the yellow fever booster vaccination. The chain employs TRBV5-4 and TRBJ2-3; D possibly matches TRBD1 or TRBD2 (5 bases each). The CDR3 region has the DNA TGTGCCAGCAGCGGGGGAAGCGCAGATACGCAGTATTTT. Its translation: CASSGGSADTQYF.